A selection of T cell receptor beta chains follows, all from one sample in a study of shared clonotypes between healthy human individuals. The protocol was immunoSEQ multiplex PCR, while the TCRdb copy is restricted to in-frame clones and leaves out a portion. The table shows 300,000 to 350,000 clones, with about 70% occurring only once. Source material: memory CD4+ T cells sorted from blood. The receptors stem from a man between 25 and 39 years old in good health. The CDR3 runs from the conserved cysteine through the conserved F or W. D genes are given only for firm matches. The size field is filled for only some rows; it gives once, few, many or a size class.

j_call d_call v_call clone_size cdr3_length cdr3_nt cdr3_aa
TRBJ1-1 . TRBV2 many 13 TGTGCCAGCAGTCCCCCCACAGAAACTGAAGCTTTCTTT CASSPPTETEAFF
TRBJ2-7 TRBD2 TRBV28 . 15 TGTGCCAGCAGTTCAAGCGGGAGGCGGACCTACGAGCAGTACTTC CASSSSGRRTYEQYF
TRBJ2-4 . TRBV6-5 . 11 TGTGCCAGTAAACAGGCTAGCATTCAGTACTTC CASKQASIQYF
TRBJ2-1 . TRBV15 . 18 TGTGCCACCAGCAGACCCGGGGGTCTTTCCGAATCCTACAATGAGCAGTTCTTC CATSRPGGLSESYNEQFF
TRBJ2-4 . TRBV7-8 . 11 TGTGCCAGCAGCCCCTCGGTCATTCAGTACTTC CASSPSVIQYF
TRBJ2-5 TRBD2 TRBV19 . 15 TGTGCCAGTAGTCTCGGACTAGCGGGACGGGAGACCCAGTACTTC CASSLGLAGRETQYF
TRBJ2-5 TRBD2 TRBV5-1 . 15 TGCGCCAGCAGTACGACTAGCGGGAGTGGAGAGACCCAGTACTTC CASSTTSGSGETQYF
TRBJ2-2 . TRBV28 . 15 TGTGCCAGCCATGAAGGGAGGACGGACACCGGGGAGCTGTTTTTT CASHEGRTDTGELFF
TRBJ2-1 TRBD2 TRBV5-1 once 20 TGCGCCAGCAGCTTGGAACCTATGGGGGCTAGCGGGATTTTCCGAAATGAGCAGTTCTTC CASSLEPMGASGIFRNEQFF
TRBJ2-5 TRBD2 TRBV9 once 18 TGTGCCAGCAGCGTAGCTACAATGGCGGGAGCGCCCGGAGAGACCCAGTACTTC CASSVATMAGAPGETQYF